The source of this T cell receptor (beta chain) is a study of chemoradiotherapy in HPV16-positive cancers. The repertoire was sequenced with immunoSEQ multiplex PCR; TCRdb's copy has only in-frame clones and lacks some. The repertoire holds approximately 20,000 clones, with 70% to 90% as singletons. Turning to this clone: Its antigen is undetermined.

The CDR3 covers 18 residues. Germline CDR1 reads SGHRS; CDR2 reads YFSETQ. J lost 4 bases, V lost 2 bases, and 14 bases had no gene match. Study-wide points: Functional assays defining HPV-specific T cells used only a couple of HPV16-positive patients. Candidate HPV-specific clones and E7-related TCR motifs grew in tumor during treatment.

This clonotype was obtained from a human donor with HPV-associated anogenital cancer. This material consisted of blood, taken from a patient who underwent chemoradiotherapy. This chain joins TRBV5-1 and TRBJ2-1; 8 bases are shared with TRBD2. The CDR3 region is CASSFDGGGTRFYNEQFF. In nucleotides, the CDR3 is TGCGCCAGCAGCTTTGATGGCGGGGGGACGAGATTTTACAATGAGCAGTTCTTC.